A single sample is the source of the 14 T cell receptor beta chains below, sequenced in a study of blood T cell repertoires in COVID-19 (dated by TCRdb to about 2020). Library creation used the immunoSEQ multiplex PCR assay. This immuneACCESS table, as held by TCRdb, lists in-frame sequences with V and J called but not all clones. Of the missing ones, under half trace to an unresolved V gene in checked studies; the others have no known cause. The sample contains 350,000 to 550,000 clones, roughly 87% of them found a single time. Jointly, the top ten make up about 2% of the sample. Sequenced sample: PBMCs or T cells enriched from blood (not recorded which). The receptors were gathered from a woman aged 18-29 years with acute COVID-19.

This clone was seen only once. The chain uses TRBV7-6 and TRBJ2-5, with a tentative D call TRBD1 (5 bases). The germline V gene encodes CDR1 SGHVS and CDR2 FNYEAQ. V shed 5 bases and J shed 5 bases, with 18 bases lying between them. The CDR3 runs to 15 residues. The CDR3 here is CASSQILLGQETQYF. The CDR3 DNA reads TGTGCCAGCAGCCAAATTTTATTGGGGCAGGAGACCCAGTACTTC.

The chain employs TRBV30 and TRBJ2-1, with 7 bases fitting TRBD2. The V gene end was trimmed by 4 bases and the J gene end by 0 bases; junction bases not matched to a gene: 6. Germline-derived CDR1 and CDR2 are GTSNPN and SVGIG (reference sequence). The CDR3 has 15 residues. CDR3 DNA sequence: TGTGCCTGGATAGTAGCGGGTGGCTCCTACAATGAGCAGTTCTTC. This sequence encodes CAWIVAGGSYNEQFF.

This chain connects TRBV2 to TRBJ1-1; D not resolved. Germline CDR1 SNHLY, CDR2 FYNNEI. V shed 6 bases and J shed 5 bases, with 7 bases lying between them. CDR3 length: 11 residues. CDR3 residues: CASRRDTEAFF. In DNA, the CDR3 is TGTGCCAGCAGGCGGGATACTGAAGCTTTCTTT.

The V call is TRBV14, the J call TRBJ1-1, with TRBD1 matching over 7 bases. The CDR3 length is 11 residues. With 5 bases clipped from V and 10 bases from J, the junction kept 4 bases outside the gene matches. CDR1 and CDR2 (germline): SGHDN, FVKESK. The CDR3 loop is CASSTGVRAFF. CDR3 coding DNA: TGTGCCAGCAGCACAGGGGTTCGAGCTTTCTTT. Filled out from reference TRBV14 and TRBJ1-1, the complete variable domain reads EAGVTQFPSHSVIEKGQTVTLRCDPISGHDNLYWYRRVMGKEIKFLLHFVKESKQDESGMPNNRFLAERTGGTYSTLKVQPAELEDSGVYFCASSTGVRAFFGQGTRLTVV.

The rearrangement links TRBV10-2 to TRBJ1-2; TRBD1 aligns across 7 bases. This CDR3 spans 14 amino acids. The ends lost 6 bases at V and 4 bases at J; junction bases unmatched: 8. Germline V CDR1 and CDR2: WSHSY, SAAADI. The CDR3 coding sequence is TGCGCCAGCAGGGCAGGGGGTTATACCTATGGCTACACCTTC. As protein: CASRAGGYTYGYTF.

V usage is TRBV5-6 and J usage is TRBJ2-1, with D perhaps TRBD2 (5 bases). The germline V gene has CDR1 SGHDT and CDR2 YYEEEE. Trimming cost V 4 bases and J 6 bases, with 11 bases left between them. CDR3 length: 13 amino acids. This chain's CDR3 is CASSTARANEQFF. The CDR3 coding sequence is TGTGCCAGCAGCACTGCGAGGGCCAATGAGCAGTTCTTC.

The chain couples TRBV3-1 (or the pseudogene TRBV3-2) to TRBJ2-1; 12 nucleotides align to TRBD2. The CDR3 totals 17 residues. Germline CDR1 and CDR2: LGHDT and YNNKEL (reference sequence). V shed 4 bases, J shed 1 base, and the junction held 5 bases outside the gene matches. The CDR3 reads CASSPRTSGVSYNEQFF. The DNA for the CDR3 is TGTGCCAGCAGCCCCAGGACTAGCGGGGTTTCCTACAATGAGCAGTTCTTC.

The genes are TRBV6-5 and TRBJ2-7; D perhaps matches TRBD1 (6 bases). The germline V gene has CDR1 MNHEY and CDR2 SVGAGI. Trimming removed 5 bases at V and 7 bases at J, with 9 bases between. The CDR3 spans 11 residues. This CDR3 reads CASSRGYEQYF. CDR3 coding DNA: TGTGCCAGCAGTAGGGGGTATGAGCAGTACTTC.

The genes are TRBV9 and TRBJ2-5; 10 positions agree with TRBD2. Germline trimming cut 2 bases from V and 1 base from J; bases unmatched to any gene: 2. Germline values: CDR1 SGDLS, CDR2 YYNGEE. This CDR3 spans 15 amino acids. In DNA form, the CDR3 reads TGTGCCAGCAGCGTTGCTAGCGGGGGCCAAGAGACCCAGTACTTC. Amino acid sequence: CASSVASGGQETQYF. Drawing the rest from reference TRBV9 and TRBJ2-5, the complete variable domain is DSGVTQTPKHLITATGQRVTLRCSPRSGDLSVYWYQQSLDQGLQFLIQYYNGEERAKGNILERFSAQQFPDLHSELNLSSLELGDSALYFCASSVASGGQETQYFGPGTRLLVL.

Remarks on this clone: The junction and the germline gene differ at one end; a read error may be behind it. The J gene is TRBJ2-7, the V gene TRBV5-4; 13 nucleotides line up with TRBD2. Germline CDR1 SGHNT, CDR2 YYREEE (reference sequence). The CDR3 runs to 12 residues. The CDR3 bases are TGCGCGGGACTAGCGGGGTCCTACGAGCAGTACTTC. Amino acids: CAGLAGSYEQYF.

The chain combines TRBV5-1 with TRBJ1-2, with a possible D match to TRBD1 (6 bases). The CDR3 extends over 15 amino acids. The germline V and J ends were trimmed by 4 bases and 3 bases, with 16 bases remaining between them. Germline-derived CDR1 and CDR2 are SGHRS and YFSETQ. The chain's CDR3 is CASSPSAGADYGYTF. CDR3 in DNA: TGCGCCAGCAGCCCTTCGGCGGGGGCTGACTATGGCTACACCTTC.

This chain connects TRBV9 to TRBJ2-1; 8 bases are a match to TRBD2. Trimming removed 4 bases from V and 0 bases from J; junction bases left unmatched: 3. The CDR3 covers 15 residues. Germline V lookup: CDR1 SGDLS, CDR2 YYNGEE. This CDR3 is CASSFAGGSYNEQFF. The CDR3 nucleotides read TGTGCCAGCAGCTTCGCGGGGGGCTCCTACAATGAGCAGTTCTTC.

A single count supports this clone. The chain couples TRBV9 to TRBJ1-1, with 7 bases fitting TRBD1. The CDR3 spans 16 residues. The V segment lost 3 bases and the J segment 4 bases; nucleotides outside the gene matches: 12. Germline V gene data show CDR1 as SGDLS and CDR2 as YYNGEE. Here the CDR3 reads CASSARQGGGGTEAFF. CDR3 nucleotides: TGTGCCAGCAGCGCTAGACAGGGTGGCGGAGGCACTGAAGCTTTCTTT.

This clone was seen just once. The CDR3, as DNA: TGTGCCAGCAGTTTTGGCAGGGGTAGCGACGAGCAGTACTTC. Amino acid sequence: CASSFGRGSDEQYF. V gene TRBV28 combines with J gene TRBJ2-7; a possible D gene is TRBD1 (6 bases). This CDR3 has 14 residues. Trimming pared 3 bases from V and 5 bases from J, leaving 14 bases between. Germline loops: CDR1 MDHEN, CDR2 SYDVKM.